A single sample gave rise to the 7 T cell receptor beta chains below, sequenced in a study of cytomegalovirus exposure and HLA in healthy donors. Researchers ran the PCR with 60 Vbeta and 13 Jbeta primers. Method: immunoSEQ multiplex PCR; TCRdb's copy keeps in-frame clones and lacks some. The data hold 110,000 or so clones, with nearly 70% observed a single time. Source material: PBMCs. All receptors come from a woman in her 70s in good health and CMV-seropositive.

This clone showed up just once. The chain combines TRBV18 with TRBJ2-2, with 7 bases that match TRBD1. The CDR3 is 15 residues long. Trimming cost V 5 bases and J 0 bases; bases outside gene matches: 3. Germline CDR1 is KGHSH and CDR2 is LQKENI. CDR3 nucleotide sequence: TGTGCCAGCTCAACCGGGACAGCGAACACCGGGGAGCTGTTTTTT. Amino acid sequence: CASSTGTANTGELFF.

The chain has TRBV18 and TRBJ2-7; TRBD1 matches 8 bases. Germline V lookup: CDR1 KGHSH, CDR2 LQKENI. The V segment lost 1 base and the J segment 2 bases; nucleotides outside the gene matches: 10. CDR3 length equals 17 residues. The DNA for the CDR3 is TGTGCCAGCTCACCACTTGGGACAGGCCCTTCTGCCTACGAGCAGTACTTC. This encodes CASSPLGTGPSAYEQYF. Looking up the rest from reference TRBV18 and TRBJ2-7 gives the full variable domain: NAGVMQNPRHLVRRRGQEARLRCSPMKGHSHVYWYRQLPEEGLKFMVYLQKENIIDESGMPKERFSAEFPKEGPSILRIQQVVRGDSAAYFCASSPLGTGPSAYEQYFGPGTRLTVT.

The gene calls are TRBV15 and TRBJ1-5; no clear D. The CDR3 totals 13 residues. Trimming took off 3 bases at V and 9 bases at J, with 12 bases between the two ends. Germline values: CDR1 LNHNV, CDR2 YYDKDF (reference sequence). The chain's CDR3 is CATSSLPRGPQHF. The CDR3, as DNA: TGTGCCACCAGCAGTCTTCCACGAGGGCCCCAGCATTTT.

This chain connects TRBV12-5 to TRBJ2-5; D is perhaps TRBD2 (7 bases). CDR1 and CDR2 (germline): LGHNT, FRNRAP. Trimming pared 3 bases from V and 4 bases from J, leaving 12 bases between. The CDR3 length is 14 residues. The CDR3 is CASGLGGGGETQYF. The DNA for the CDR3 is TGTGCTAGTGGTTTAGGAGGGGGGGGAGAGACCCAGTACTTC.

J is TRBJ1-1 and V is TRBV7-9; unclear D gene. V lost 3 bases and J 2 bases, leaving 7 bases between the germline ends. Per the germline V gene, CDR1 is SEHNR and CDR2 is FQNEAQ (reference sequence). The CDR3 consists of 13 residues. CDR3 DNA: TGTGCCAGCAGCTTCGAGGGAAACACTGAAGCTTTCTTT. Protein product: CASSFEGNTEAFF.

The count of this clone is one. The chain uses TRBV7-9 and TRBJ2-7, with 11 positions matching TRBD2. CDR1 is SEHNR and CDR2 is FQNEAQ in the germline V gene (reference sequence). This CDR3 is built from 16 residues. The V and J ends lost 1 base and 3 bases, in that order; junction bases with no gene match: 5. CDR3 in DNA: TGTGCCAGCAGCTTAGGGGACACTAGCGGGGGCTACGAGCAGTACTTC. Its translation is CASSLGDTSGGYEQYF.

This clone appeared a few times. As DNA, the CDR3 is TGTGCCAGTAGAGGACACGGGTCTACTGAAGCTTTCTTT. Its translation is CASRGHGSTEAFF. This chain connects TRBV19 to TRBJ1-1; D is possibly TRBD1 (5 bases). Germline assignment: CDR1 LNHDA and CDR2 SQIVND (reference sequence). The CDR3 runs to 13 residues. V dropped 6 bases and J dropped 5 bases, with 13 bases sitting between them.